Listed below are T cell receptor beta chains from one sample, sequenced in a study of chemoradiotherapy in HPV16-positive cancers. The method was immunoSEQ multiplex PCR; TCRdb's version includes in-frame clones alone and lacks a portion of them. The sample carries about 22,000 clones, 80% to 95% recorded once. Sequencing used blood, obtained from a patient who underwent chemoradiotherapy. All receptors come from a human donor with HPV-associated anogenital cancer. The CDR3 runs from the conserved cysteine through the conserved F or W. The D gene is left open where the match is weak. Clone size appears in some rows only: once, few, many, or a class for an expanded clone.

clone size	D gene	V gene	J gene	CDR3 DNA	CDR3 protein
-	TRBD1	TRBV9	TRBJ1-1	TGTGCCAGCAGCCCCACCGGGACAGGGGGCGTCACGAACACTGAAGCTTTCTTT	CASSPTGTGGVTNTEAFF
-	-	TRBV27	TRBJ2-7	TGTGCCAGCAGTCCCTGGGGGGGCGCGTCCTACGAGCAGTACTTC	CASSPWGGASYEQYF
-	TRBD2	TRBV27	TRBJ2-3	TGTGCCAGCAGTTCCCCGAGACTAGCGGGGAGCACAGATACGCAGTATTTT	CASSSPRLAGSTDTQYF
-	TRBD2	TRBV28	TRBJ2-3	TGTGCCACCGGTCCAGCGGGAGAGGGAACAGATACGCAGTATTTT	CATGPAGEGTDTQYF
once	TRBD1	TRBV27	TRBJ1-1	TGTGCCAGCAGTTTAAGGGTGAACAGGGGGCTCACTGAAGCTTTCTTT	CASSLRVNRGLTEAFF
-	-	TRBV6-1	TRBJ2-1	TGTGCCAGCAGTGGCATTGGGGGGCGAGTTGGCAATGAGCAGTTCTTC	CASSGIGGRVGNEQFF
-	-	TRBV19	TRBJ1-2	TGTGCCAGTAGTATTGGTATCTTTAACTATGGCTACACCTTC	CASSIGIFNYGYTF
-	-	TRBV14	TRBJ1-5	TGTGCCAGCAGCCAGTATAGCAATCAGCCCCAGCATTTT	CASSQYSNQPQHF
-	-	TRBV7-2	TRBJ2-7	TGTGCCAGCAGCTTAGATGGTAGTTCACGGGAGCAGTACTTC	CASSLDGSSREQYF
-	-	TRBV4-3	TRBJ2-3	TGCGCCAGCAGCCAAGGTCACATCGGAGTCACAGATACGCAGTATTTT	CASSQGHIGVTDTQYF
-	-	TRBV11-2	TRBJ2-5	TGTGCCAGCAGCCTACAGGGTTTTCAAGAGACCCAGTACTTC	CASSLQGFQETQYF
-	TRBD2	TRBV6-1	TRBJ2-3	TGTGCCAGCAGTGATATTAGCGGGAGGCTCAGCACAGATACGCAGTATTTT	CASSDISGRLSTDTQYF
-	-	TRBV4-1	TRBJ2-7	TGCGCCAGCAGCAGGGTTGGATACTACGAGCAGTACTTC	CASSRVGYYEQYF
-	-	TRBV5-5	TRBJ1-1	TGTGCCAGCAGCTTTTTCTTTTCAGGGTTGGGCACTGAAGCTTTCTTT	CASSFFFSGLGTEAFF
-	-	TRBV28	TRBJ2-4	TGTGCCACCTCGGGATTAAAAAACATTCAGTACTTC	CATSGLKNIQYF
-	-	TRBV7-3	TRBJ2-3	TGTGCCAGCAGCGACGGGTTGGTCACAGATACGCAGTATTTT	CASSDGLVTDTQYF
-	TRBD1	TRBV19	TRBJ2-7	TGTGCCAGTAGTCCCGACGGACAGGGGAGCTCCTACGAGCAGTACTTC	CASSPDGQGSSYEQYF
-	-	TRBV9	TRBJ1-3	TGTGCCAGCAGCGTCTCCTCTGGAAACACCATATATTTT	CASSVSSGNTIYF
-	TRBD1	TRBV7-9	TRBJ2-1	TGTGCCAGCAGCTTAGAGGACAGGTTCGACAATGAGCAGTTCTTC	CASSLEDRFDNEQFF
-	-	TRBV6-5	TRBJ2-7	TGTGCCAGCAGCCGGACCCCGGGGGCTTCCTACGAGCAGTACTTC	CASSRTPGASYEQYF
-	TRBD1	TRBV7-2	TRBJ2-3	TGTGCCAGCAGCAGTTGGACAGGGGGCACAGATACGCAGTATTTT	CASSSWTGGTDTQYF
-	-	TRBV5-5	TRBJ2-4	TGTGCCAGCAGCAGCAACACGGGACAAACCTTAGGGATTCAGTACTTC	CASSSNTGQTLGIQYF
-	-	TRBV7-2	TRBJ1-5	TGTGCCAGCAGCTTAGGACTCAGGGTGGGAAGCAATCAGCCCCAGCATTTT	CASSLGLRVGSNQPQHF
-	-	TRBV5-8	TRBJ1-4	TGTGCCAGCAGCTTGTTATCAGAGACTGAAAAACTGTTTTTT	CASSLLSETEKLFF
-	-	TRBV27	TRBJ2-7	TGTGCCAGCAGTGTGGCAGCCGAACACTCCTACGAGCAGTACTTC	CASSVAAEHSYEQYF
-	-	TRBV11-2	TRBJ1-1	TGTGCCAGCAGCTTAAATTCGAACACTGAAGCTTTCTTT	CASSLNSNTEAFF
-	-	TRBV2	TRBJ1-5	TGTGCCAGCAGTGTGTCCGGTTTCGAGAGGGATCAGCCCCAGCATTTT	CASSVSGFERDQPQHF
-	TRBD2	TRBV7-3	TRBJ2-5	TGTGCCAGCAGCTTTAGCGGGAGTCAAGAGACCCAGTACTTC	CASSFSGSQETQYF
few	TRBD2	TRBV15	TRBJ2-2	TGTGCCACCAGCAGAGGGGGGACTAGCTATAGTAGCACCGGGGAGCTGTTTTTT	CATSRGGTSYSSTGELFF
-	-	TRBV27	TRBJ2-1	TGTGCCAGCAACTTATGGAGCGGAGCCCCCTACAATGAGCAGTTCTTC	CASNLWSGAPYNEQFF
-	-	TRBV29-1	TRBJ2-7	TGCAGCGTTGGGCCCAGGGGCTCGGACTACGAGCAGTACTTC	CSVGPRGSDYEQYF
-	TRBD1	TRBV5-1	TRBJ2-3	TGCGCCAGCAGCTTGGGCCACCGGGACAGGGCGACAGATACGCAGTATTTT	CASSLGHRDRATDTQYF
-	-	TRBV18	TRBJ2-1	TGTGCCAGCTCACCTTCTACGAATGAGCAGTTCTTC	CASSPSTNEQFF
-	-	TRBV5-6	TRBJ1-2	TGTGCCAGCAGCTTGGGGACAGACTATGGCTACACCTTC	CASSLGTDYGYTF
-	-	TRBV19	TRBJ1-2	TGTGCCAGCTCCCCGGGACTTTTCTATGGCTACACCTTC	CASSPGLFYGYTF
once	-	TRBV21-1	TRBJ1-1	TGTGCCAGCAGCAACCGAACCGGGACTCCGAACGGGCTGAAAGCTTTCTTT	CASSNRTGTPNGLKAFF
-	TRBD1	TRBV6-5	TRBJ1-3	TGTGCCAGCAAGACAGGGCATTCTGGAAACACCATATATTTT	CASKTGHSGNTIYF